The sample holds many counts of the clone carrying this TCR beta chain. Antigen unknown. This specimen belongs to a study of T cells in Graves' hyperthyroidism and ophthalmopathy. Broader study findings: Most clonotypes expanded in the thyroid (above 0.001) were also present in blood.

RNA transcripts served as the template for amplifying TCR beta CDR3 regions. The study used the HTBI primer set for a first-round RT-PCR of the TCR CDR3. TCRdb itself ran the multiplex PCR reads through MiXCR, one entry per CDR3 protein. The sample has over 350,000 distinct CDR3 sequences; roughly 15% are singletons. This CDR3 is built from 14 residues. V lost 1 base and J 2 bases, leaving 9 bases between the germline ends. CDR1 and CDR2 (germline): SGHRS, YFSETQ. This sequence was found in a man aged 18 to 30 with Graves' ophthalmopathy. The genes are TRBV5-1 and TRBJ1-1; D possibly corresponds to TRBD1 (6 bases). Specimen: blood. CDR3 residues: CASSLTQGNTEAFF. Here the CDR3 DNA reads TGCGCCAGCAGCTTGACACAGGGAAACACTGAAGCTTTCTTT.